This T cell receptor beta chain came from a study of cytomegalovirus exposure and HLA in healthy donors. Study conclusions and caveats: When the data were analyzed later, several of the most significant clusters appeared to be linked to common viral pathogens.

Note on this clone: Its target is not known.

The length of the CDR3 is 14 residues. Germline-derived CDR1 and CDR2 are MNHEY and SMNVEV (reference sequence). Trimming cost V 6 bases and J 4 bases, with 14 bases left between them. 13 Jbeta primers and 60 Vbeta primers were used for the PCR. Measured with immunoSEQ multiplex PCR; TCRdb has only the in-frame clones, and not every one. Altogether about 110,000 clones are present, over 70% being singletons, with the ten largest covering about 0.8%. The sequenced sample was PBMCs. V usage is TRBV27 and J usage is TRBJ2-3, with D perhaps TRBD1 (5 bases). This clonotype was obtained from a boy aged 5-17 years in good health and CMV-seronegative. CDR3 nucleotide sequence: TGTGCCAGCAGACCCCAGGGAAGGGCAGATACGCAGTATTTT. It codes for CASRPQGRADTQYF.